These 18 T cell receptor beta chains share one sample of origin, sequenced in a study of CXCR3-negative and CXCR3-positive naive CD8 T cells. Each TRB cDNA library was prepared by 5' RACE (with UMI labels). TCRdb re-called the 5' RACE reads, yielding one record per CDR3 amino acid sequence without DNA. The sample has 45,000 or so distinct CDR3 sequences. The sample was memory CD8+ T cells from blood. The receptors derive from a human donor in good health. Some clones in this sample may be carry-over from other donors' samples.

This chain joins TRBV21-1 and TRBJ1-6; TCRdb designates TRBD1, a call that cannot be tested without DNA. TRBV21-1 represents a pseudogene. The CDR3 loop spans 14 amino acids. The CDR3 is CASREDRGNSPLHF.

The chain joins TRBV2 to TRBJ2-5; TCRdb calls TRBD2, which cannot be checked without DNA. The CDR3 is made up of 16 amino acids. The V gene's germline CDR1 is SNHLY and CDR2 FYNNEI. CDR3 protein: CASSEWVAGDQETQYF. The whole variable domain, remainder taken from reference TRBV2 and TRBJ2-5, is EPEVTQTPSHQVTQMGQEVILRCVPISNHLYFYWYRQILGQKVEFLVSFYNNEISEKSEIFDDQFSVERPDGSNFTLKIRSTKLEDSAMYFCASSEWVAGDQETQYFGPGTRLLVL.

The rearrangement links TRBV20-1 to TRBJ2-1; the D gene TCRdb calls, TRBD2, cannot be checked with no DNA. CDR1 and CDR2 (germline): DFQATT, SNEGSKA (reference sequence). The CDR3 length is 14 residues. CDR3 residues: CSAPLTGGPDEQFF.

The chain couples TRBV29-1 to TRBJ2-7. This CDR3 has 14 residues. Per germline, CDR1 SQVTM and CDR2 ANQGSEA. The CDR3 reads CSVEDAQDPYEQYF.

This chain links TRBV5-1 with TRBJ1-1. The V gene's germline CDR1 is SGHRS and CDR2 YFSETQ. This CDR3 has 13 amino acids. Here the CDR3 reads CASSPTWRAEAFF.

V and J are TRBV21-1 and TRBJ2-1; the D gene TCRdb calls, TRBD1, cannot be checked with no DNA. TRBV21-1 is described as a pseudogene. The CDR3 spans 11 residues. CDR3: CASTADSEQFF.

V and J are TRBV7-3 and TRBJ2-1; TCRdb's assignment of TRBD1 cannot be checked, as there is no DNA. This CDR3 comprises 14 residues. CDR1 is SGHTA, CDR2 FQGTGA, per germline. CDR3 residues: CASSLGAEIHEQFF.

The chain recombines TRBV6-5 with TRBJ2-7. This CDR3 region has 15 residues. In germline, CDR1 is MNHEY, CDR2 SVGAGI. CDR3 loop: CASSYKRSSSYEQYF.

This sequence joins TRBV18 and TRBJ2-1; TCRdb designates TRBD1, a call that cannot be tested without DNA. Germline CDR1 is KGHSH and CDR2 is LQKENI. The CDR3 is 14 amino acids. The CDR3 is CASSPPQGGNEQFF.

The V gene is TRBV7-6, the J gene TRBJ2-3; as DNA is missing, the TRBD1 call by TCRdb cannot be tested. CDR1 is SGHVS, CDR2 FNYEAQ, per germline. The CDR3 totals 14 residues. The CDR3 sequence is CASSLGFPADTQYF.

CDR3 in amino acids: CASSYSIERHEQYF. This chain links TRBV6-2 or TRBV6-3 with TRBJ2-7. The germline gives CDR1 MNHEY, CDR2 SVGEGT. CDR3 length: 14 residues.

The chain employs TRBV20-1 and TRBJ2-1; with no DNA, the TCRdb D assignment of TRBD2 cannot be verified. Germline V lookup: CDR1 DFQATT, CDR2 SNEGSKA (reference sequence). The CDR3 contains 12 residues. CDR3 amino acids: CSARRGGYEQFF.

V and J are TRBV6-4 and TRBJ2-3; TCRdb indicates TRBD1, and absent DNA this call remains unverified. The CDR3 length is 14 residues. Germline CDR1 reads MRHNA; CDR2 reads SNTAGT. This CDR3 is CASSDGTGTGTQYF.

This chain's CDR3 is CASSQARDAYGYTF. The chain carries TRBV3-1 and TRBJ1-2; no DNA is available, so the TRBD1 call from TCRdb remains unchecked. The V gene's germline CDR1 is LGHDT and CDR2 YNNKEL (reference sequence). The CDR3 has 14 amino acids.

This sequence joins TRBV14 and TRBJ2-3; the TRBD2 assignment by TCRdb is unverifiable without DNA. The CDR3 is 15 amino acids. Per the germline V gene, CDR1 is SGHDN and CDR2 is FVKESK. CDR3 loop: CASSGGLAITDTQYF.

The chain's CDR3 is CASSFGLAGGLSYEQYF. The genes are TRBV27 and TRBJ2-7; absent DNA, TCRdb's TRBD2 call cannot be checked. The CDR3 runs to 17 residues. CDR1 is MNHEY and CDR2 is SMNVEV in the germline V gene (reference sequence).

The rearrangement links TRBV20-1 to TRBJ2-7; the TCRdb call, TRBD1, lacks DNA for checking. This CDR3 has 14 residues. Per the germline V gene, CDR1 is DFQATT and CDR2 is SNEGSKA (reference sequence). CDR3 in amino acids: CSARDPGTVYEQYF.

This chain connects TRBV21-1 to TRBJ2-1; TCRdb names TRBD1, which stays unverified in the absence of DNA. TRBV21-1 is reported as a pseudogene. The CDR3 has 16 residues. The CDR3 region is CASSPGGGARRNEQFF.